The clone carrying this T cell receptor (beta chain) was seen repeatedly, ten times or more. Its antigen is undetermined. Germline assignment: CDR1 SGHAT and CDR2 FQNNGV. The CDR3 length is 13 residues. Trimming left V 5 bases short and J 1 base short, with 9 bases between. From RNA transcripts, TCR beta CDR3 regions were amplified. First-round RT-PCR targeting the TCR CDR3 was performed with the HTBI primer set. TCRdb reprocessed the multiplex PCR reads with MiXCR, giving one entry per CDR3 protein. Of around 690,000 distinct CDR3 sequences in the sample, 17% are singletons; the top ten hold about 16%. Not enrolled were patients with uncontrolled infection, other autoimmune disease, pregnancy or lactation. Each 10 ml fresh peripheral blood draw supplied the PBMCs. This specimen belongs to a study of T cells in Graves' hyperthyroidism and ophthalmopathy. Findings and caveats of the study: The model anticipated ophthalmopathy a median about six months pre-onset. Within blood appeared most thyroid clonotypes that had expanded above 0.001.

The sequenced material came from blood. This sequence originates from a man between 50 and 59 years old with Graves' hyperthyroidism. This chain links TRBV11-2 with TRBJ2-7; TRBD2 is a possible D gene (6 bases). DNA of the CDR3: TGTGCCAGCAGCCGAGGAGGGTCCTACGAGCAGTACTTC. Amino acid sequence: CASSRGGSYEQYF.